These T cell receptor beta chains were read from a single sample in a study of shared clonotypes between healthy human individuals. Repertoires were generated with immunoSEQ multiplex PCR, while TCRdb's copy carries only in-frame clones and drops some. The sample consists of approximately 1,500,000 clones, roughly 96% of them appearing once. Input material: naive CD4+ T cells sorted from blood. Receptors were obtained from a man aged 25 to 45 in good health. The CDR3 runs from the conserved cysteine through the conserved F or W. D genes are given only for firm matches. Only part of the rows carry a size: once, few, many, or a class if the clone is expanded.

abundance | d_gene | j_gene | v_gene | CDR3nt | CDR3aa
. | TRBD2 | TRBJ2-3 | TRBV4-1 | TGCGCCAGCAGCGGGATAGCGGGGACAGATACGCAGTATTTT | CASSGIAGTDTQYF
. | TRBD1 | TRBJ1-2 | TRBV28 | TGTGCCAGCAGTTTATCCGACAGGGTGGATGGCTACACCTTC | CASSLSDRVDGYTF
once | TRBD1 | TRBJ2-2 | TRBV6-1 | TGTGCCAGCATATCGGGACAGGGGGCCGGGGAGCTGTTTTTT | CASISGQGAGELFF
. | TRBD2 | TRBJ2-7 | TRBV18 | TGTGCCAGCTCACCAGGGCTAGCGGGATCCCTCGAGCAGTACTTC | CASSPGLAGSLEQYF
once | . | TRBJ1-5 | TRBV19 | TGTGCCAGTAGTATACAGCTCCAAGGCCATCAGCCCCAGCATTTT | CASSIQLQGHQPQHF
. | TRBD2 | TRBJ2-1 | TRBV2 | TGTGCCAGCAGGAAAGAGGGACTAGCGGGAAGTGAGCAGTTCTTC | CASRKEGLAGSEQFF
once | TRBD1 | TRBJ1-5 | TRBV28 | TGTGCCAGCAGTCCCCCGGGACAGATTAGCAATCAGCCCCAGCATTTT | CASSPPGQISNQPQHF
once | . | TRBJ2-5 | TRBV4-2 | TGTGCCAGCAGCCAAGTAACTGACCAGAACCAAGAGACCCAGTACTTC | CASSQVTDQNQETQYF
once | . | TRBJ1-5 | TRBV6-1 | TGTGCCAGCAGTGAAGCGAGACGGGGCAATCAGCCCCAGCATTTT | CASSEARRGNQPQHF
once | TRBD1 | TRBJ1-5 | TRBV25-1 | TGTGCCAGCAGTGGGACAGGGGAAGTGTCAGCCCAGCATTTT | CASSGTGEVSAQHF
. | . | TRBJ2-5 | TRBV2 | TGTGCCAGCAGTGGGGGAGGGGGTAGGGAGACCCAGTACTTC | CASSGGGGRETQYF
. | . | TRBJ1-5 | TRBV5-5 | TGTGCCAGCAGCTTGAATGGGGCAGTAAATCAGCCCCAGCATTTT | CASSLNGAVNQPQHF
. | TRBD2 | TRBJ2-5 | TRBV4-1 | TGCGCCAGCAGCCAAGGGGGTCTTGAAGCGGGAGCCGTCCAAGAGACCCAGTACTTC | CASSQGGLEAGAVQETQYF
. | . | TRBJ2-1 | TRBV11-2 | TGTGCCAGCAGCGCGGGGTTGTGGGAGCAGTTCTTC | CASSAGLWEQFF
once | . | TRBJ2-3 | TRBV5-1 | TGCGCCAGCAGCTTGGAGAGGGGGACAGATACGCAGTATTTT | CASSLERGTDTQYF
once | TRBD1 | TRBJ2-6 | TRBV11-2 | TGTGCCAGCAGCTCGGGACAGGGAGGAGGGGCCAACGTCCTGACTTTC | CASSSGQGGGANVLTF
. | TRBD1 | TRBJ2-4 | TRBV28 | TGTGCCAGCAGTCCCCCGGGACAGGTGAACATTCAGTACTTC | CASSPPGQVNIQYF
. | . | TRBJ2-6 | TRBV4-1 | TGCGCCAGCAGCCAGGTCCCTTCTGGGGCCAACGTCCTGACTTTC | CASSQVPSGANVLTF
. | TRBD2 | TRBJ2-5 | TRBV7-9 | TGTGCCAGCAGCTTATGGAAGGCGGGAGCGGAGACCCAGTACTTC | CASSLWKAGAETQYF
. | . | TRBJ2-7 | TRBV10-1 | TGCGCCAGCAGTAAGGACGGGATGCTCGGCGAGCAGTACTTC | CASSKDGMLGEQYF
. | . | TRBJ2-7 | TRBV5-1 | TGCGCCAGCAGCTACTACTACGAGCAGTACTTC | CASSYYYEQYF
. | TRBD2 | TRBJ2-1 | TRBV19 | TGTGCCAGTAGTACCGTAGCGGGACACAATGAGCAGTTCTTC | CASSTVAGHNEQFF
. | . | TRBJ2-7 | TRBV11-2 | TGTGCCAGCAGAACAGCCGGGGAGCAGTACTTC | CASRTAGEQYF
. | . | TRBJ2-5 | TRBV5-1 | TGCGCCAGCAGCCCAACGCCGGGGGAGACCCAGTACTTC | CASSPTPGETQYF
. | TRBD2 | TRBJ2-5 | TRBV7-3 | TGTGCCAGCAGCTCCCGGGGAGGGCCCCTGAAGACCCAGTACTTC | CASSSRGGPLKTQYF
. | TRBD1 | TRBJ2-7 | TRBV15 | TGTGCCACCAGCAAACCGGGACAGGACCAATACGAGCAGTACTTC | CATSKPGQDQYEQYF
. | . | TRBJ2-2 | TRBV5-4 | TGTGCCAGCAGCTTGCTTGGGACCATAAGCTCCAGGGAGCTGTTTTTT | CASSLLGTISSRELFF
. | . | TRBJ2-7 | TRBV21-1 | TGTGCCAGCAGCAAAGTTGGCTTGCGGAGAAACTACGAGCAGTACTTC | CASSKVGLRRNYEQYF
. | . | TRBJ2-1 | TRBV30 | TGTGCCTGGGGGCTAGTCAACAATGAGCAGTTCTTC | CAWGLVNNEQFF
. | . | TRBJ2-7 | TRBV27 | TGTGCCAGCAGTTTAGCCCGGGGCGGGACCTACGAGCAGTACTTC | CASSLARGGTYEQYF
. | TRBD1 | TRBJ2-7 | TRBV2 | TGTGCCAGCAGCTGGGACAGATTAGATTACGAGCAGTACTTC | CASSWDRLDYEQYF
. | . | TRBJ2-7 | TRBV28 | TGTGCCAGCAGTACACAGGTGCCGGGCGGCGAGCAGTACTTC | CASSTQVPGGEQYF
once | . | TRBJ1-1 | TRBV7-9 | TGTGCCAGCAGGCGGCCGGAGGGACACCCTGAAGCTTTCTTT | CASRRPEGHPEAFF
. | . | TRBJ1-1 | TRBV29-1 | TGCAGCGTTTTCGTCGGGAACACTGAAGCTTTCTTT | CSVFVGNTEAFF
. | . | TRBJ1-1 | TRBV2 | TGTGCCAGCAGTGAAGCGCTTCAATCCACTGAAGCTTTCTTT | CASSEALQSTEAFF
once | . | TRBJ2-6 | TRBV20-1 | TGCAGTGGCGTCGGGGCCAACGTCCTGACTTTC | CSGVGANVLTF
. | . | TRBJ2-3 | TRBV7-2 | TGTGCCAGCAGCTCCCCTAGCTTCGCAGATACGCAGTATTTT | CASSSPSFADTQYF
. | . | TRBJ2-4 | TRBV5-1 | TGCGCCAGCAGCTTGGAATGGAACATTGGGTTAGCCAAAAACATTCAGTACTTC | CASSLEWNIGLAKNIQYF
. | TRBD2 | TRBJ2-7 | TRBV6-1 | TGTGCCAGCAGTGCGACTAGCGGGCGGACCTACGAGCAGTACTTC | CASSATSGRTYEQYF
once | . | TRBJ2-2 | TRBV7-9 | TGTGCCAGCAGCTTAGCGACTCCCACCGGGGAGCTGTTTTTT | CASSLATPTGELFF
once | . | TRBJ2-5 | TRBV29-1 | TGCAGCGTTGATCCGACCGGGACCCAGTACTTC | CSVDPTGTQYF
. | TRBD1 | TRBJ2-7 | TRBV6-6 | TGTGCCAGCAGTTACTACGGGACAGGGGCCCACGAGCAGTACTTC | CASSYYGTGAHEQYF
. | . | TRBJ2-7 | TRBV6-1 | TGTGCCAGCAGTGAACGTCTCTACGAGCAGTACTTC | CASSERLYEQYF
. | . | TRBJ2-2 | TRBV18 | TGTGCCAGCTCACCCCGGTGGGACACCGGGGAGCTGTTTTTT | CASSPRWDTGELFF
. | . | TRBJ2-6 | TRBV9 | TGTGCCAGCAGCGTAGGGCTGATAGCTGCTGGGGCCAACGTCCTGACTTTC | CASSVGLIAAGANVLTF
. | . | TRBJ2-5 | TRBV18 | TGTGCCAGCTCGCATCGGGAGACCCAGTACTTC | CASSHRETQYF
. | . | TRBJ2-7 | TRBV27 | TGTGCCAGCTCAGTTTATCGGCAGGGAGGTTACGAGCAGTACTTC | CASSVYRQGGYEQYF
. | . | TRBJ1-5 | TRBV27 | TGTGCCAGCAGTTTACAGGAGCCTGGGCCCCAGCATTTT | CASSLQEPGPQHF
. | . | TRBJ2-2 | TRBV7-5 | TGTGCCAGAAGCTATAGCGGGAGACGGGGGACCGGGGAGCTGTTTTTT | CARSYSGRRGTGELFF
. | . | TRBJ1-3 | TRBV11-2 | TGTGCCAGCAGCTTAGAACAGGGAGGAAACACCATATATTTT | CASSLEQGGNTIYF
once | . | TRBJ2-2 | TRBV7-8 | TGTGCCAGCAGCCCCAGGGCGGCGGGGACCGGGGAGCTGTTTTTT | CASSPRAAGTGELFF
. | . | TRBJ1-2 | TRBV28 | TGTGCCAGCGGGGGAGTAGACGGCGGGCCTCACTATGGCTACACCTTC | CASGGVDGGPHYGYTF
. | . | TRBJ2-1 | TRBV5-1 | TGCGCCAGCAGCATTCGGGAGACTGAGCAGTTCTTC | CASSIRETEQFF
. | TRBD1 | TRBJ1-2 | TRBV7-8 | TGTGCCAGCAGCTTAGCGGCGGGGACAGGGACGGGCTATGGCTACACCTTC | CASSLAAGTGTGYGYTF
. | . | TRBJ2-2 | TRBV6-4 | TGTGCCAGCAGTGACATATACACCGGGGAGCTGTTTTTT | CASSDIYTGELFF
. | . | TRBJ1-3 | TRBV5-4 | TGTGCCAGCAGCTTGAAGGGAAGACCTGGGAACACCATATATTTT | CASSLKGRPGNTIYF